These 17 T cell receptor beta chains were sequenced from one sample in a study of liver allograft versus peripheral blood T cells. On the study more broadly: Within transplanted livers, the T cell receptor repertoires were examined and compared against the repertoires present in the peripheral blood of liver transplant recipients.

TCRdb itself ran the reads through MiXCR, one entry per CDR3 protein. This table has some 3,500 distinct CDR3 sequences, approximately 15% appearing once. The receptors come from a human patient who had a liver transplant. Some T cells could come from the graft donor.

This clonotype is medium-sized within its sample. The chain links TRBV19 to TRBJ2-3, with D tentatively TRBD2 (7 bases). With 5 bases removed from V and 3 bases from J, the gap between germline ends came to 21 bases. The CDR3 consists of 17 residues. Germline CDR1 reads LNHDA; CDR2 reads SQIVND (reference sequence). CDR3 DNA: TGTGCCAGTAGTCCCCACGGGGGGCCCTCATTTACAGATACGCAGTATTTT. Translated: CASSPHGGPSFTDTQYF.

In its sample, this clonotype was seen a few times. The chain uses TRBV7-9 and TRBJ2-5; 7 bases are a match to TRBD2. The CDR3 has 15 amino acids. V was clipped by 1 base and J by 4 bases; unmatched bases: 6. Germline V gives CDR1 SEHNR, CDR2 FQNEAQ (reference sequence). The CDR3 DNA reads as TGTGCCAGCAGCTTAGGGCTAGCGGCCGGAGAGACCCAGTACTTC. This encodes CASSLGLAAGETQYF. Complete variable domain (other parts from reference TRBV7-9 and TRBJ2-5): DTGVSQNPRHKITKRGQNVTFRCDPISEHNRLYWYRQTLGQGPEFLTYFQNEAQLEKSRLLSDRFSAERPKGSFSTLEIQRTEQGDSAMYLCASSLGLAAGETQYFGPGTRLLVL.

This CDR3 is CASSMGTSGGEQYF. In DNA, the CDR3 is TGTGCCAGCAGTATGGGGACTAGCGGGGGGGAGCAGTACTTC. The J gene is TRBJ2-7, the V gene TRBV12-3 or TRBV12-4; 15 nucleotides match TRBD2. The CDR3 is 14 residues long. V was clipped by 5 bases and J by 7 bases; unmatched bases: 3.

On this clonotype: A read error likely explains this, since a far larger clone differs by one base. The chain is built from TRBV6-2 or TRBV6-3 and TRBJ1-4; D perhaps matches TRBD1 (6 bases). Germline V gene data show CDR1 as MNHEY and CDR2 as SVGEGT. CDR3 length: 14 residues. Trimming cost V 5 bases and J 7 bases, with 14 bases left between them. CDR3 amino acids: CASSRGGAFEKLFF. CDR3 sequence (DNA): TGTGCCAGCAGTCGGGGGGGGGCATTTGAAAAACTGTTTTTT.

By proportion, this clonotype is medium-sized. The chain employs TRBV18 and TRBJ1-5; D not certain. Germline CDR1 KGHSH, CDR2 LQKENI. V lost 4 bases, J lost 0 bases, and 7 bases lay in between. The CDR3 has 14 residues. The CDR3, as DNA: TGTGCCAGCTCACGGGGAAATAGCAATCAGCCCCAGCATTTT. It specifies CASSRGNSNQPQHF.

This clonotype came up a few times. The CDR3 DNA reads TGCAGTGCTCCACGACCCCCACGGGGCGAGACCCAGTACTTC. Protein sequence: CSAPRPPRGETQYF. The V gene is TRBV20-1, the J gene TRBJ2-5; D may be TRBD1 or TRBD2 (5 bases each). The V gene lost 5 bases and the J gene lost 5 bases, with 18 bases spanning the gap. This CDR3 is 14 amino acids long. CDR1 DFQATT and CDR2 SNEGSKA come from the germline V gene (reference sequence).

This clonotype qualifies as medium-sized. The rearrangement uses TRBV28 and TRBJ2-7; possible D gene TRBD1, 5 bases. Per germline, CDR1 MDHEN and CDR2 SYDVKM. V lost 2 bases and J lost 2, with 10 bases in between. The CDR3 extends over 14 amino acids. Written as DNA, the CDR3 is TGTGCCAGCAGTTTACTGCTGGACACCTACGAGCAGTACTTC. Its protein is CASSLLLDTYEQYF.

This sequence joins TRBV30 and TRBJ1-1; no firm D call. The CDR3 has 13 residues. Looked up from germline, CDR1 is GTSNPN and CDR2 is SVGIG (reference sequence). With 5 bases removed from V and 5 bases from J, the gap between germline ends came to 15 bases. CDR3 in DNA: TGTGCCTGGCTTTTCTCCCCGGGAACTGAAGCTTTCTTT. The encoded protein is CAWLFSPGTEAFF.

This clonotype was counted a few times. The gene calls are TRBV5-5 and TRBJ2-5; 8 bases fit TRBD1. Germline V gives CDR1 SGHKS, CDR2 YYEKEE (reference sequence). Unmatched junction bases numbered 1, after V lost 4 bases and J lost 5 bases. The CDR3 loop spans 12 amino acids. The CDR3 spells CASSGDRETQYF. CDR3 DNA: TGTGCCAGCAGCGGGGACAGGGAGACCCAGTACTTC.

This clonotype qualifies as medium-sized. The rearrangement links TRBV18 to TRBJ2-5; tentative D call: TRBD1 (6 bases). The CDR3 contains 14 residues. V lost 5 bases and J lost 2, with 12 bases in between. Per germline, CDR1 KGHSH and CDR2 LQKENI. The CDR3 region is CASSSTGFQETQYF. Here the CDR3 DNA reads TGTGCCAGCTCATCTACAGGGTTTCAAGAGACCCAGTACTTC.

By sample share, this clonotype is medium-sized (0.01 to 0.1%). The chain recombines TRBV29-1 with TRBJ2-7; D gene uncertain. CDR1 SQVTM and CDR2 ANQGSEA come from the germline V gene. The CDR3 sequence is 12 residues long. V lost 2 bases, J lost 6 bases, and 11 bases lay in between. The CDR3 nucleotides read TGCAGCGTTGAAAGGACGGATGGCGAGCAGTACTTC. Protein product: CSVERTDGEQYF.

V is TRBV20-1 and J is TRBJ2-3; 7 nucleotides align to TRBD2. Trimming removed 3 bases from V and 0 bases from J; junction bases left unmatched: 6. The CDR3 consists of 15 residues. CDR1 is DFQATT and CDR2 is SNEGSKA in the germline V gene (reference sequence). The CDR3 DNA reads TGCAGTGCTAGTCTTCTAGCGGTTAGCACAGATACGCAGTATTTT. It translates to CSASLLAVSTDTQYF.

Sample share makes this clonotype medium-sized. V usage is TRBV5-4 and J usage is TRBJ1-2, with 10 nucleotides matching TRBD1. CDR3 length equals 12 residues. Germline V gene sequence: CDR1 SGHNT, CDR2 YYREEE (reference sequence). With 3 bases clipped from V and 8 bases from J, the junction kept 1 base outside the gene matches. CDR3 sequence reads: CASSWDRGGYTF. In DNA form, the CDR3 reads TGTGCCAGCAGCTGGGACAGGGGAGGCTACACCTTC.

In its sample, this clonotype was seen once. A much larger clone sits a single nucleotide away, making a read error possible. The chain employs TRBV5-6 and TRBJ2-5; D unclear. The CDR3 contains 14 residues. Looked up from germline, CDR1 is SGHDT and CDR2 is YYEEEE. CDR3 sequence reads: CASGLAELGETQYF. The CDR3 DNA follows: TGTGCCAGCGGCTTGGCCGAGTTGGGCGAGACCCAGTACTTC.

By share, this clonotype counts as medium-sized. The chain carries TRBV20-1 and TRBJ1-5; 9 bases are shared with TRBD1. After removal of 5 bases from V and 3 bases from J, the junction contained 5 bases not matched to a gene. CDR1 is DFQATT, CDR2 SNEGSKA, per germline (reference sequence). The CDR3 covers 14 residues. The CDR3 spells CSAQQGAPNQPQHF. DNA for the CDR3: TGCAGTGCTCAACAGGGGGCCCCCAATCAGCCCCAGCATTTT.

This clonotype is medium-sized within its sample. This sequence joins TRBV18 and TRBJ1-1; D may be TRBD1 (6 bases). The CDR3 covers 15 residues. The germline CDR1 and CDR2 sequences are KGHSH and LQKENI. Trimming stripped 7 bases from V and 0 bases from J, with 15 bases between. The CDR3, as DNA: TGTGCCAGCTTATCACAGGGCGTTATGAACACTGAAGCTTTCTTT. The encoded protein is CASLSQGVMNTEAFF.

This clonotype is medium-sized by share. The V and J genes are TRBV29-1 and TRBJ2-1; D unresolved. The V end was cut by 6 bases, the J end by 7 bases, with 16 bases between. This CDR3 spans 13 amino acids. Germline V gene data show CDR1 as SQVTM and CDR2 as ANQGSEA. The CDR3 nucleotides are TGCAGCGTATATGGGGTCTTGGGGAATGAGCAGTTCTTC. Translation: CSVYGVLGNEQFF.